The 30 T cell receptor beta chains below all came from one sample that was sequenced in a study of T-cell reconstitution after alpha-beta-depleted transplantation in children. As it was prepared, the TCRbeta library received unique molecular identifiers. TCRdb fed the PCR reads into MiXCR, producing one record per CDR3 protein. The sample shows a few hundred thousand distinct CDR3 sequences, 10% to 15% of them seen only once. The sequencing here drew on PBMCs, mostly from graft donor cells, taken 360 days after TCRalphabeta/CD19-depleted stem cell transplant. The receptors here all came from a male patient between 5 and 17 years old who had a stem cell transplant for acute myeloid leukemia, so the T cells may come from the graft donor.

CDR3 bases: TGTGCCACCAGTGATTTGCGGACAGCTATCACAGATACGCAGTATTTT. The encoded protein is CATSDLRTAITDTQYF. V is TRBV24-1 and J is TRBJ2-3, with D possibly TRBD1 on 6 matching bases. This CDR3 has 16 residues. In germline, CDR1 is KGHDR, CDR2 SFDVKD. V lost 0 bases and J lost 2, with 11 bases in between.

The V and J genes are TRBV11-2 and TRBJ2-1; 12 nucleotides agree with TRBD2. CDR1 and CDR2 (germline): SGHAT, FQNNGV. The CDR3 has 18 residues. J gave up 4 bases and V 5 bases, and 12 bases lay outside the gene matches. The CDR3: CASSHGLAGFGSYNEQFF. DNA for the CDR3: TGTGCCAGCAGCCACGGACTAGCGGGATTCGGATCTTACAATGAGCAGTTCTTC.

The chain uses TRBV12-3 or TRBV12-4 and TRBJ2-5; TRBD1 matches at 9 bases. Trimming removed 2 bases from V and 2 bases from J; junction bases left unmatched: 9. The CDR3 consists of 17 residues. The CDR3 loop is CASSLPSLDRGQETQYF. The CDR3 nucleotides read TGTGCCAGCAGTTTACCGTCCTTGGACAGGGGACAAGAGACCCAGTACTTC.

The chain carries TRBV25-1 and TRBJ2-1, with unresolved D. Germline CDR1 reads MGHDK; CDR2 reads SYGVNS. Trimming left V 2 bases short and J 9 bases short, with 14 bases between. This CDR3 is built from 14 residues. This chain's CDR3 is CASSERPVLGEQFF. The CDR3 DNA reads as TGTGCCAGCAGTGAACGCCCGGTATTGGGTGAGCAGTTCTTC. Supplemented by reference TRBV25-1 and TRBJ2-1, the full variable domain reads EADIYQTPRYLVIGTGKKITLECSQTMGHDKMYWYQQDPGMELHLIHYSYGVNSTEKGDLSSESTVSRIRTEHFPLTLESARPSHTSQYLCASSERPVLGEQFFGPGTRLTVL.

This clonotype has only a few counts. This CDR3 reads CASSQDPTPRTGTSGANVLTF. The CDR3 bases are TGCGCCAGCAGCCAAGACCCAACGCCTAGGACAGGAACCTCTGGGGCCAACGTCCTGACTTTC. The V and J genes are TRBV4-1 and TRBJ2-6; 7 positions agree with TRBD1. Trimming removed 0 bases from V and 0 bases from J; junction bases left unmatched: 14. The CDR3 runs 21 residues. The germline V gene encodes CDR1 MGHRA and CDR2 YSYEKL.

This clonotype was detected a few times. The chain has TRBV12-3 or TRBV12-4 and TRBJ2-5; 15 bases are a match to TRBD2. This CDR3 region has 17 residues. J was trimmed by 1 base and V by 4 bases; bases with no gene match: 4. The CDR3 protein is CASSSRTSGRAQETQYF. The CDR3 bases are TGTGCCAGCAGTTCACGGACTAGCGGGAGGGCCCAAGAGACCCAGTACTTC.

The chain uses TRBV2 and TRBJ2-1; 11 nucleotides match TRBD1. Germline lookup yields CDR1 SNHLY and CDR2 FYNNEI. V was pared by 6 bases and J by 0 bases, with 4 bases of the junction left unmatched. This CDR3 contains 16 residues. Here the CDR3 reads CASSRDRGSSYNEQFF. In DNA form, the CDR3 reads TGTGCCAGCAGCCGGGACAGGGGGAGCTCCTACAATGAGCAGTTCTTC.

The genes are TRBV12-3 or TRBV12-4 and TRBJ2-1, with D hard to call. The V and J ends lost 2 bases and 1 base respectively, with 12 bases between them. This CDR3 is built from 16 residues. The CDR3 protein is CASSLPGPTSYNEQFF. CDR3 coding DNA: TGTGCCAGCAGTTTACCTGGGCCTACTTCCTACAATGAGCAGTTCTTC.

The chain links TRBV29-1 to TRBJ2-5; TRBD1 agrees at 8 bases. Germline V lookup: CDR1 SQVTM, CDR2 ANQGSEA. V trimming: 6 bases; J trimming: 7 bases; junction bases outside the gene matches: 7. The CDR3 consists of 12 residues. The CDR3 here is CSVRRTGPTQYF. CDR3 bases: TGCAGCGTCCGCCGGACAGGGCCGACCCAGTACTTC.

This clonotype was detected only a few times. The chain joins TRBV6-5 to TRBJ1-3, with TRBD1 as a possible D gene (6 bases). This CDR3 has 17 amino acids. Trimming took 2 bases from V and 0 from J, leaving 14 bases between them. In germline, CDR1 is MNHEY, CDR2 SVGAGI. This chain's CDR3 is CASSYEGHHFSGNTIYF. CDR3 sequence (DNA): TGTGCCAGCAGTTACGAGGGACATCACTTCTCTGGAAACACCATATATTTT.

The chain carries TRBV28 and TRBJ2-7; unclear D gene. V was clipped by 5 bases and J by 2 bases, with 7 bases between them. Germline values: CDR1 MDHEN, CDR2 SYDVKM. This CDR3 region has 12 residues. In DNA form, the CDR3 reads TGTGCCAGCAGTCCCTACACCTACGAGCAGTACTTC. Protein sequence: CASSPYTYEQYF.

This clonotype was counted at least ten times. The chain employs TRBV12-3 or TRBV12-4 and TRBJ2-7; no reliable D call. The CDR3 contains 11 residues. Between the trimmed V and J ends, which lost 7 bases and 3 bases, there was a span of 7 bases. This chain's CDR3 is CASTMCYEQYF. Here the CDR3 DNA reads TGTGCCAGCACTATGTGCTACGAGCAGTACTTC.

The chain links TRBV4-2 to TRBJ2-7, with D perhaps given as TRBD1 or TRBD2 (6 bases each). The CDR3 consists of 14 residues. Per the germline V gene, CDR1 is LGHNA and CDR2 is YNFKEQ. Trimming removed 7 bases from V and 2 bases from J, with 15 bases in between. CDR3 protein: CASKAAGQTYEQYF. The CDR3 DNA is TGTGCCAGCAAGGCCGCGGGACAAACCTACGAGCAGTACTTC.

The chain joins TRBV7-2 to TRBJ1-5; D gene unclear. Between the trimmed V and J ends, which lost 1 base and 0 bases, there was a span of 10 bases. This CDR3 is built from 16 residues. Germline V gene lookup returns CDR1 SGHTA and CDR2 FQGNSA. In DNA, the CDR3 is TGTGCCAGCAGCTTAGTAGGCACAGATAGCAATCAGCCCCAGCATTTT. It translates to CASSLVGTDSNQPQHF.

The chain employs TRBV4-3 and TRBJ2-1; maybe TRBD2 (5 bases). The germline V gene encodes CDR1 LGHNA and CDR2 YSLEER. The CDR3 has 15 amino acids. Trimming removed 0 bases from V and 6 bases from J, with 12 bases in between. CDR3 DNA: TGCGCCAGCAGCCAAGATACCGGAGGCGGCAATGAGCAGTTCTTC. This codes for CASSQDTGGGNEQFF.

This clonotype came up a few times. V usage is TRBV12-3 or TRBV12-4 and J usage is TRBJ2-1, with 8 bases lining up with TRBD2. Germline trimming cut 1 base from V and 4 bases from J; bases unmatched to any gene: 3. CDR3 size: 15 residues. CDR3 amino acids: CASSLGAGGYNEQFF. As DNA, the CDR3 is TGTGCCAGCAGTTTAGGCGCGGGGGGATACAATGAGCAGTTCTTC.

The CDR3 loop reads CASSHFRSYNEQFF. CDR3 coding DNA: TGTGCCAGCAGCCACTTCCGGTCGTACAATGAGCAGTTCTTC. The gene calls are TRBV3-1 and TRBJ2-1; D uncertain. From germline, CDR1 is LGHDT and CDR2 YNNKEL (reference sequence). The CDR3 length is 14 residues. With 3 bases removed from V and 4 bases from J, the gap between germline ends came to 10 bases.

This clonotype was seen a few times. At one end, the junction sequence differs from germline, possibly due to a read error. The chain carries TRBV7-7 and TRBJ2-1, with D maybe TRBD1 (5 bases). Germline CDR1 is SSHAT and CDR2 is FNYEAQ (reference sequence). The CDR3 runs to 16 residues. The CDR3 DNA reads TGTGCTAGCAGCTTAGCCGACAGTGTTTCCTACAATGAGCAGTTCTTC. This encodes CASSLADSVSYNEQFF.

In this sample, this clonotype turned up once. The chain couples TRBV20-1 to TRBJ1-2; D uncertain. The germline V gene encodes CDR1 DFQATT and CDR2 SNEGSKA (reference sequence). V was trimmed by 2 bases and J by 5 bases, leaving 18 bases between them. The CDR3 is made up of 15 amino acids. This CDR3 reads CSARPSLGQLYGYTF. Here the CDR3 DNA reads TGCAGTGCTAGACCGAGCCTCGGCCAGCTTTATGGCTACACCTTC.

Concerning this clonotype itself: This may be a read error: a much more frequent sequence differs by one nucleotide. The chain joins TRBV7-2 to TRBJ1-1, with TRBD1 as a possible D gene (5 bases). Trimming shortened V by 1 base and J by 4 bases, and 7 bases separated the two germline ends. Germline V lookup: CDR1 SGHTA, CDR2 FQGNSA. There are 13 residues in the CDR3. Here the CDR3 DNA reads TGTGCCAGCAGCTTAGGGGGGAGCACTGAAGCTTTCTTT. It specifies CASSLGGSTEAFF.

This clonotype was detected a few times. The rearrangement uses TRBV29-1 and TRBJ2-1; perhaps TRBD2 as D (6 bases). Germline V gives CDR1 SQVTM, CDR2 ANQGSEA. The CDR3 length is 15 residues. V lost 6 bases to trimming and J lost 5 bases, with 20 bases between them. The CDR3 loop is CSVFTSLAVHNEQFF. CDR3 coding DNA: TGCAGCGTCTTTACTAGTTTAGCGGTCCACAATGAGCAGTTCTTC.

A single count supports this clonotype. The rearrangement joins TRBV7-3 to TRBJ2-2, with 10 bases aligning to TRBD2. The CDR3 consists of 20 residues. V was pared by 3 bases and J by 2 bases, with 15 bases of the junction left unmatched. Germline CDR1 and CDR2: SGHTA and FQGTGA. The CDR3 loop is CASSFHPRLLAGVNTGELFF. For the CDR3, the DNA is TGTGCCAGCAGCTTCCACCCTCGTCTCCTAGCGGGAGTAAACACCGGGGAGCTGTTTTTT.

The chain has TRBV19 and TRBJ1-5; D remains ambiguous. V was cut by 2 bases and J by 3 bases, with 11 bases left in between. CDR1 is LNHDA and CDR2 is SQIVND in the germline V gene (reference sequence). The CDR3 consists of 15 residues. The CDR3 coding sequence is TGTGCCAGTAGTATAATAGACGGCTTCAATCAGCCCCAGCATTTT. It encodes CASSIIDGFNQPQHF.

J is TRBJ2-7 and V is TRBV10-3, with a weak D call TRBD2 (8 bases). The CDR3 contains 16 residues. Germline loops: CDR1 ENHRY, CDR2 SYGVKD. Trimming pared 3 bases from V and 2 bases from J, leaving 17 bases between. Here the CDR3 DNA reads TGTGCCATCAGTGAAATGACAGGGCGGGGGGCCTACGAGCAGTACTTC. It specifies CAISEMTGRGAYEQYF.

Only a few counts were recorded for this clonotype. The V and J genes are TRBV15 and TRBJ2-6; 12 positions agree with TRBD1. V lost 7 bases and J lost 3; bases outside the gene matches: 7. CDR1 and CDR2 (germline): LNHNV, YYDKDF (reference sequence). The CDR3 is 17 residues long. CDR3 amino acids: CATNPGQGAHGANVLTF. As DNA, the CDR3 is TGTGCCACCAATCCGGGACAGGGGGCGCATGGGGCCAACGTCCTGACTTTC.

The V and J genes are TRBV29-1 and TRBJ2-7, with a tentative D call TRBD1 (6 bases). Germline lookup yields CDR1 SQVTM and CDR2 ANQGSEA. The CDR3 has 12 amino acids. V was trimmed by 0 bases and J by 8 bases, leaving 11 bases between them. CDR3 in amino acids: CSVEEGGSKQYV. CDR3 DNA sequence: TGCAGCGTTGAAGAAGGGGGTAGTAAGCAGTACGTC.

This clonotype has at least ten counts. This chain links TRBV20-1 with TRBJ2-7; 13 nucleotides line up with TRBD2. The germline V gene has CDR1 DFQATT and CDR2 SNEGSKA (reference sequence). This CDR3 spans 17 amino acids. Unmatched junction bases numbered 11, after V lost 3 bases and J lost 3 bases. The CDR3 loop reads CSASLGTSGMVRYEQYF. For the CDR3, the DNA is TGCAGTGCTAGTCTTGGGACTAGCGGGATGGTACGCTACGAGCAGTACTTC.

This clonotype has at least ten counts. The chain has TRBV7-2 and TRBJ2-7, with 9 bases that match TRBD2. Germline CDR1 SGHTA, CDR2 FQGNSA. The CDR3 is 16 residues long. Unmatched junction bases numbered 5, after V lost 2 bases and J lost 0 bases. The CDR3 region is CASSLLFSGSSYEQYF. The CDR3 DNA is TGTGCCAGCAGCTTACTGTTTAGCGGGAGCTCCTACGAGCAGTACTTC.

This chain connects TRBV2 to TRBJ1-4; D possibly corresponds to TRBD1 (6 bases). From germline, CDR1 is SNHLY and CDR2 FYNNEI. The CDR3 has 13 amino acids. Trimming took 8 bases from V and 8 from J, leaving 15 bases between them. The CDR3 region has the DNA TGTGCCAGCGATCGGGGGCTGCGAGAAAAACTGTTTTTT. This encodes CASDRGLREKLFF.

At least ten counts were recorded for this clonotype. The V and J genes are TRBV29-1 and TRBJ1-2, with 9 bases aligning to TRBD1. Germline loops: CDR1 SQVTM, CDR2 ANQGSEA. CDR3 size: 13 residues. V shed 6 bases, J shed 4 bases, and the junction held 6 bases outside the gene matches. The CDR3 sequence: CSVSGTGFYGYTF. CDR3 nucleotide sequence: TGCAGCGTCTCCGGGACAGGGTTCTATGGCTACACCTTC.